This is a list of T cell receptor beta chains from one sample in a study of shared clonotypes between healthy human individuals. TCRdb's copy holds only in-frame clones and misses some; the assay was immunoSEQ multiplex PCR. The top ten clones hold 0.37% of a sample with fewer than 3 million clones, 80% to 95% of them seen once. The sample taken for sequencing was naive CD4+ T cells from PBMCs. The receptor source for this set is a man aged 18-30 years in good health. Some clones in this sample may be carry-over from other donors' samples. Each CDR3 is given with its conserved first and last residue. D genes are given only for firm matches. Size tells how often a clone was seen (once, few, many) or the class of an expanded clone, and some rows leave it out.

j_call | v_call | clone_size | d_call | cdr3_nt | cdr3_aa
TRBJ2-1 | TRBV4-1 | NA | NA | TGCGCCAGCAGCCAAGGGCCGGGGGACTACAATGAGCAGTTCTTC | CASSQGPGDYNEQFF
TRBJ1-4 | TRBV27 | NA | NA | TGTGCCAGCAGAACCTCGGGCAGTTATGAAAAACTGTTTTTT | CASRTSGSYEKLFF
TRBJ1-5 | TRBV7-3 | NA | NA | TGTGCCAGCAGCTTATCCCCCGGGCAGCCCCAGCATTTT | CASSLSPGQPQHF
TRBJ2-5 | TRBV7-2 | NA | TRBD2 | TGTGCCAGCAGCACACCGGGACTAGCCCAGTACTTC | CASSTPGLAQYF
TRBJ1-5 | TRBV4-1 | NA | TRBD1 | TGCGCCAGCAGCCAACATGGGAATGGGGGACAGTCCATGCAGCCCCAGCATTTT | CASSQHGNGGQSMQPQHF
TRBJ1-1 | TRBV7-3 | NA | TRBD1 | TGTGCCAGCAGCCTTCGACAGGGGGCGGGTGCTTTCTTT | CASSLRQGAGAFF
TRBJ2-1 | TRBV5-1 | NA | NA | TGCGCCAGCAGCCAGCTCGGGCGAGGGACATCCGCCTTCGGTCCGGGCAATGAGCAGTTCTTC | CASSQLGRGTSAFGPGNEQFF
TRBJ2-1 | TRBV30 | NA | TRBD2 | TGTGCCGAGAGGCCTAGCGGTTACTACAATGAGCAGTTCTTC | CAERPSGYYNEQFF
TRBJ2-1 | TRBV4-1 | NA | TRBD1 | TGCGCCAGCAGCCTACGGGACAGGCAATTTGAGCAGTTCTTC | CASSLRDRQFEQFF
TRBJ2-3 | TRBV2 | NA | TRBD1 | TGTGCCAGCAGGCCCGGGACAGCCCCCGATACGCAGTATTTT | CASRPGTAPDTQYF
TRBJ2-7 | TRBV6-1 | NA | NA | TGTGCCAGCAGTGAAGGAGGAACTCTTGCAACCTACGAGCAGTACTTC | CASSEGGTLATYEQYF
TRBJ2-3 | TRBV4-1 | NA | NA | TGCGCCAGCAGCCAAGCTAGCACAGATACGCAGTATTTT | CASSQASTDTQYF
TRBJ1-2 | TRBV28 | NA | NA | TGTGCCAGCAGTTTACCCCCAGCAGTTTATGGCTACACCTTC | CASSLPPAVYGYTF
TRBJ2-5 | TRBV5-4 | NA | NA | TGTGCCAGCAGCTTGAGGCTGGCCAGGGGCGGGAGCGAGACCCAGTACTTC | CASSLRLARGGSETQYF
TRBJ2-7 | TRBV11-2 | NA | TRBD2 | TGTGCCAGCAGCCAAGGACAGGGTGGACTAGCGGGGACCTACGAGCAGTACTTC | CASSQGQGGLAGTYEQYF
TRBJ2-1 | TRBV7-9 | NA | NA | TGTGCCAGCAGCTTAGCGATTTCAAATGAGCAGTTCTTC | CASSLAISNEQFF
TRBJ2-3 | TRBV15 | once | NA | TGTGCCACCGCCCCTCAGGGGCGCGGGGCCCGAGAGGAGGATACGCAGTATTTT | CATAPQGRGAREEDTQYF
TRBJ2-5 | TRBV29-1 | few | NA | TGCAGCGTTGAACCCCCCCAAGAGACCCAGTACTTC | CSVEPPQETQYF
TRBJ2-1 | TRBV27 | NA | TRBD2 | TGTGCCAGCAGCCCGGGACTAGCGGGAGGGCCCCACGAGCAGTTCTTC | CASSPGLAGGPHEQFF
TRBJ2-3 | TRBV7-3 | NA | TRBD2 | TGTGCCAGCAGCCCGAGGACTAGCGGGAGCGATACGCAGTATTTT | CASSPRTSGSDTQYF
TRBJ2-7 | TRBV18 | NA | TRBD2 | TGTGCCAGCTCACCCGGACTAGCGGTCACCTACGAGCAGTACTTC | CASSPGLAVTYEQYF
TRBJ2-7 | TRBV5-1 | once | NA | TGCGCCAGCAGCCCGGAACCGGGACAAACGTTCTCCTACGAGCAGTACTTC | CASSPEPGQTFSYEQYF
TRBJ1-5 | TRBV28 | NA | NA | TGTGCCAGCAGGTGGATCGGGCCCCAGCATTTT | CASRWIGPQHF
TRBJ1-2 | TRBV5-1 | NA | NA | TGCGCCAGCAGCTTGGATTGGGGGCGACTTAACTATGGCTACACCTTC | CASSLDWGRLNYGYTF
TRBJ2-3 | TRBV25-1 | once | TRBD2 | TGTGCCAGCAGTGCCGGTGGGGGCGGGAGGGATACAGATACGCAGTATTTT | CASSAGGGGRDTDTQYF
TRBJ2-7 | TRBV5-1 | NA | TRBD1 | TGCGCCAGCAGCTTGGGAGGACAGGGTAACGACGAGCAGTACTTC | CASSLGGQGNDEQYF
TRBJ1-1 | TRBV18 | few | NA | TGTGCCAGCTCACGGCAGGGCGGGACTGAAGCTTTCTTT | CASSRQGGTEAFF
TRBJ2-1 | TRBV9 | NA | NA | TGTGCCAGCAGCCCCCAGAACGCGGGATCGTTTAATGAGCAGTTCTTC | CASSPQNAGSFNEQFF
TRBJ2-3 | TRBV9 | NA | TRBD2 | TGTGCCAGCAGCGTAGCGGGAGGGTACGGCACAGATACGCAGTATTTT | CASSVAGGYGTDTQYF
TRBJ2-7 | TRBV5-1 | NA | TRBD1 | TGCGCCAGCAGCACGACAGGGGCCGGGCGGATTCTTCAAGGCTCCTACGAGCAGTACTTC | CASSTTGAGRILQGSYEQYF
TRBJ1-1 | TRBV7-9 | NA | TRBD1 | TGTGCCAGCACCCGAGCGTGGGACAGGGACGGAAACACTGAAGCTTTCTTT | CASTRAWDRDGNTEAFF
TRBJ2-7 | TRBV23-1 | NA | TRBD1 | TGCGCCAGCAGTCAATCAGACAGGGGGCCCTCCTACGAGCAGTACTTC | CASSQSDRGPSYEQYF
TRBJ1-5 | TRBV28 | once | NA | TGTGCCAGCACCTCCGTGAATCAGCCCCAGCATTTT | CASTSVNQPQHF
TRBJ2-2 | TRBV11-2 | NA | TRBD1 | TGTGCCAGCAGCGCAGGACAGGGCCGGGTCACCGGGGAGCTGTTTTTT | CASSAGQGRVTGELFF
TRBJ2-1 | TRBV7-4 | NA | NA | TGTGCCAGCAGACGAGCTCTACAGGGTACGACTATGGTTCGACTATACAATGAGCAGTTCTTC | CASRRALQGTTMVRLYNEQFF
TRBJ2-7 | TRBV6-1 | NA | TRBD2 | TGTGCCAGCAGTGCGGGACTAGCGGGAGGAGCCTACGAGCAGTACTTC | CASSAGLAGGAYEQYF
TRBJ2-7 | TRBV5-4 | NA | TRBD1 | TGTGCCAGCAGGTCGGGACAGGGGTTCTACGAGCAGTACTTC | CASRSGQGFYEQYF
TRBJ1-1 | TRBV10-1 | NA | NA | TGCGCCAGCAGTGAGTCGGGAAACCGTGAAGCTTTCTTT | CASSESGNREAFF
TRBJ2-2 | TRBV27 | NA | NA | TGTGCCAGCAGTCCGATGTCTGCAGGGGCGGGCACCGGGGAGCTGTTTTTT | CASSPMSAGAGTGELFF
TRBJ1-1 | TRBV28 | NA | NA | TGTGCCAGCAGTTTAGTAATGAACACTGAAGCTTTCTTT | CASSLVMNTEAFF
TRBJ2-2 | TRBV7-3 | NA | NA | TGTGCCAGCAGCATAGGCCGGGGAGGAGTTGCCGGGGAGCTGTTTTTT | CASSIGRGGVAGELFF
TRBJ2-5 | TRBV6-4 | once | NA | TGTGCCAGCAGTTCGGGGCTAGGCCCACAAGAGACCCAGTACTTC | CASSSGLGPQETQYF
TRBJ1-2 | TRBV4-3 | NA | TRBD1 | TGCGCCAGCAGCCAGATCGGGACAGGGTTCAACTATGGCTACACCTTC | CASSQIGTGFNYGYTF
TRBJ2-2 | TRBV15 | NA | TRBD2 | TGTGCCACCAGCAGGGCTAGCGGATACACCGGGGAGCTGTTTTTT | CATSRASGYTGELFF
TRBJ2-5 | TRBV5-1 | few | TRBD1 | TGCGCCAGCAGCGGGACAGCACAAGAGACCCAGTACTTC | CASSGTAQETQYF
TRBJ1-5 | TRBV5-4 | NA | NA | TGTGCCAGCAGCCGCGGGGGGGATCAGCCCCAGCATTTT | CASSRGGDQPQHF
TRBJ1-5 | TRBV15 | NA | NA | TGTGCCACCACTCTCAAAAGGGAAAGCAAGCCCCAGCATTTT | CATTLKRESKPQHF
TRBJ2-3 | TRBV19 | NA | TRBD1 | TGTGCCAGTAGTCTCTCCGTCGGGACAGGTACAGATACGCAGTATTTT | CASSLSVGTGTDTQYF
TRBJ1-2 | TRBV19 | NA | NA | TGTGCCAGTAGTATAAGGGCAGGACAAAAAAACTATGGCTACACCTTC | CASSIRAGQKNYGYTF
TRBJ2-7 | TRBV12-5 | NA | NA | TGTGCTAGTGGTTTAGATGGGATAAGAGGGCTCGAGCAGTACTTC | CASGLDGIRGLEQYF
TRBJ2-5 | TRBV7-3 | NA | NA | TGTGCCAGCAGCTTAACGGGACAGGTCGGGAGGGAGACCCAGTACTTC | CASSLTGQVGRETQYF
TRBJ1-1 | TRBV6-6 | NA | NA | TGTGCCAGCAGCCGCGATGGGGAAGGGGTAACTGAAGCTTTCTTT | CASSRDGEGVTEAFF
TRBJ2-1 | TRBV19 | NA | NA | TGTGCCAGTAGTATAGTCTTCTATAAGCAGTTCTTC | CASSIVFYKQFF
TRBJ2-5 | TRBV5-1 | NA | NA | TGCGCCAGCAGCCGGACTACTCAAGAGACCCAGTACTTC | CASSRTTQETQYF
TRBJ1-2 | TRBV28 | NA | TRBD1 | TGTGCCAGCAGGACGACAGGGACAGGGAGTAAGGGCTACACCTTC | CASRTTGTGSKGYTF
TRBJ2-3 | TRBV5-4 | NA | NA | TGTGCCAGCAGCTTGGGTCTGCTAGGCACAGATACGCAGTATTTT | CASSLGLLGTDTQYF
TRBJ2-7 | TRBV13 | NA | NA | TGTGCCAGCAGCCCCGGGCCCTCCTACGAGCAGTACTTC | CASSPGPSYEQYF
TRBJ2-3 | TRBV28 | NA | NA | TGTGCCAGCAGTTTAGTCGGGCGGGGCACAGATACGCAGTATTTT | CASSLVGRGTDTQYF